This TCR beta chain was identified during a study of beta chain features in type 1 diabetes. Study conclusions and caveats: Within patients, naive, central memory and Treg TCRB repertoires seemed more similar than within healthy donors. TCRB CDR3 length was moderately but significantly reduced in all four CD4+ subsets of Type 1 diabetes patients.

All of the isolated RNA was reverse transcribed, so expressed TCRB transcripts were sequenced. Naive, central memory and regulatory T cell samples averaged around 3.9 million immunoSEQ reads each. The assay was immunoSEQ multiplex PCR, and TCRdb's table has in-frame clones only and misses some. The sample has 50,000 or so clones, under 55% seen once; the top ten hold about 1.5%. CDR3 length equals 15 residues. Trimming left V 6 bases short and J 0 bases short, with 15 bases between. In germline, CDR1 is GTSNPN, CDR2 SVGIG (reference sequence). To note about this clone: Antigen: not known.

Based on CD45RO/CCR7/CD25/CD127/CD95/CD27, CD4+ regulatory, stem cell-like memory, naive and central memory cells were sorted. Specimen: Tregs from blood. This sequence joins TRBV30 and TRBJ2-4, with D perhaps matching TRBD2 (6 bases). The sequence came from a man under 40 with type 1 diabetes. The CDR3 nucleotides read TGTGCCTGCGAGGGTAGTAGCGGAGCCAAAAACATTCAGTACTTC. Translated, it gives CACEGSSGAKNIQYF.